These 29 T cell receptor beta chains came from one sample sequenced in a study of a mutant IDH1 vaccine in newly diagnosed glioma. Libraries were prepared by immunoSEQ multiplex PCR; TCRdb keeps only in-frame clonotypes and omits some of them. The sample has about 60,000 clones, 75% to 90% seen once. These receptors' targets are unknown. Time point noted: week 47, end of study. The study gave 300 ug of mutant IDH1 20-mer peptide per vaccine dose, with topical imiquimod. The sample was PBMCs, taken from a glioma patient whose treatment included an IDH1 peptide vaccine. These receptors were collected from a woman in her 50s with glioma.

The chain recombines TRBV29-1 with TRBJ1-4, with D uncertain. Trimming left V 5 bases short and J 8 bases short, with 12 bases between. The V gene's germline CDR1 is SQVTM and CDR2 ANQGSEA. The CDR3 contains 12 residues. CDR3 protein: CSVQSQEEKLFF. CDR3 nucleotide sequence: TGCAGCGTTCAGTCCCAGGAGGAAAAACTGTTTTTT.

V gene TRBV5-1 combines with J gene TRBJ1-5; D gene uncertain. Looked up from germline, CDR1 is SGHRS and CDR2 is YFSETQ. With 0 bases removed from V and 3 bases from J, the gap between germline ends came to 10 bases. This CDR3 comprises 15 residues. CDR3 sequence reads: CASSLVGVPNQPQHF. The CDR3 DNA sequence: TGCGCCAGCAGCTTGGTCGGGGTTCCCAATCAGCCCCAGCATTTT. Variable domain in full (rest from reference TRBV5-1 and TRBJ1-5): KAGVTQTPRYLIKTRGQQVTLSCSPISGHRSVSWYQQTPGQGLQFLFEYFSETQRNKGNFPGRFSGRQFSNSRSEMNVSTLELGDSALYLCASSLVGVPNQPQHFGDGTRLSIL.

The V call is TRBV27, the J call TRBJ2-2; D might be TRBD1 (6 bases). Trimming pared 6 bases from V and 1 base from J, leaving 15 bases between. Germline-derived CDR1 and CDR2 are MNHEY and SMNVEV (reference sequence). This CDR3 comprises 16 residues. The CDR3 region has the DNA TGTGCCAGCAGCCCGGACAGCCACTTGAACACCGGGGAGCTGTTTTTT. It codes for CASSPDSHLNTGELFF.

The chain couples TRBV5-5 to TRBJ2-7; D perhaps matches TRBD1 (6 bases). The CDR3 covers 16 residues. Germline assignment: CDR1 SGHKS and CDR2 YYEKEE (reference sequence). Trimming took off 4 bases at V and 0 bases at J, with 17 bases between the two ends. CDR3 amino acids: CASSLNEQGSSYEQYF. In nucleotides, the CDR3 is TGTGCCAGCAGCCTGAATGAACAGGGAAGCTCCTACGAGCAGTACTTC.

The chain combines TRBV12-5 with TRBJ2-5; D is unclear. The CDR3 extends over 12 amino acids. The germline V gene encodes CDR1 LGHNT and CDR2 FRNRAP. Trimming stripped 0 bases from V and 7 bases from J, with 6 bases between. The CDR3 reads CASGLVGRTQYF. CDR3 nucleotide sequence: TGTGCTAGTGGTTTGGTGGGCAGGACCCAGTACTTC.

The rearrangement joins TRBV7-3 to TRBJ1-6; D possibly corresponds to TRBD1 (6 bases). The CDR3 extends over 16 amino acids. V lost 0 bases and J 4 bases, leaving 10 bases between the germline ends. CDR1 and CDR2 (germline): SGHTA, FQGTGA. The CDR3 region is CASSLTRDTYNSPLHF. DNA for the CDR3: TGTGCCAGCAGCTTAACCCGGGACACTTATAATTCACCCCTCCACTTT.

The chain recombines TRBV29-1 with TRBJ1-6; 7 positions agree with TRBD1. Germline CDR1 reads SQVTM; CDR2 reads ANQGSEA. CDR3 length equals 16 residues. CDR3 loop: CSCRTGGGGYNSPLHF. The DNA for the CDR3 is TGCAGTTGTCGGACAGGTGGCGGGGGTTATAATTCACCCCTCCACTTT.

The chain combines TRBV7-2 with TRBJ1-2; the D gene is possibly TRBD1 (6 bases). Germline CDR1 SGHTA, CDR2 FQGNSA. V lost 3 bases, J lost 5 bases, and 10 bases lay in between. CDR3 size: 13 residues. For the CDR3, the DNA is TGTGCCAGCAGCTTCATTCAGGGGTATGGCTACACCTTC. Translating it yields CASSFIQGYGYTF.

The rearrangement uses TRBV2 and TRBJ2-2; D is unclear. The V end was cut by 1 base, the J end by 0 bases, with 9 bases between. The CDR3 runs 16 residues. Per germline, CDR1 SNHLY and CDR2 FYNNEI. The CDR3 protein is CASSEGSGPNTGELFF. In DNA, the CDR3 is TGTGCCAGCAGTGAAGGGTCAGGTCCGAACACCGGGGAGCTGTTTTTT.

The chain employs TRBV7-9 and TRBJ1-3; D gene uncertain. Between the trimmed V and J ends, which lost 11 bases and 2 bases, there was a span of 13 bases. The CDR3 consists of 13 residues. The germline gives CDR1 SEHNR, CDR2 FQNEAQ (reference sequence). The CDR3, as DNA: TGTGCCTGTTCGGGAGGGACTGGAAACACCATATATTTT. It translates to CACSGGTGNTIYF.

The chain has TRBV9 and TRBJ1-1, with a tentative D call TRBD1 (6 bases). V was trimmed by 4 bases and J by 4 bases, leaving 14 bases between them. The CDR3 totals 14 residues. The germline V gene encodes CDR1 SGDLS and CDR2 YYNGEE. The DNA for the CDR3 is TGTGCCAGCAGCCCCCTGGGAGGGGGCACTGAAGCTTTCTTT. Translation: CASSPLGGGTEAFF.

V is TRBV19 and J is TRBJ1-1; 11 bases line up with TRBD1. This CDR3 spans 14 amino acids. J was trimmed by 6 bases and V by 3 bases; bases with no gene match: 3. Looked up from germline, CDR1 is LNHDA and CDR2 is SQIVND (reference sequence). CDR3 loop: CASSIWTGGPEAFF. The CDR3 DNA reads TGTGCCAGTAGTATTTGGACAGGGGGCCCTGAAGCTTTCTTT.

This clone was recorded only once. The chain links TRBV6-4 to TRBJ2-3; D might be TRBD2 (6 bases). Germline CDR1 reads MRHNA; CDR2 reads SNTAGT. This CDR3 region has 12 residues. Trimming took 5 bases from V and 5 from J, leaving 8 bases between them. CDR3 residues: CASSTGGDTQYF. The CDR3 region has the DNA TGTGCCAGCAGTACCGGGGGAGATACGCAGTATTTT.

The V and J genes are TRBV2 and TRBJ2-7, with 9 bases fitting TRBD1. The J segment lost 6 bases and the V segment lost 1 base, leaving 10 bases of the junction unmatched. Germline V gives CDR1 SNHLY, CDR2 FYNNEI. The CDR3 length is 16 residues. The CDR3 protein is CASSEDQRTGVPEQYF. The CDR3 coding sequence is TGTGCCAGCAGTGAAGATCAGAGGACAGGGGTCCCCGAGCAGTACTTC.

V usage is TRBV19 and J usage is TRBJ2-2, with D maybe TRBD1 (5 bases). The length of the CDR3 is 14 residues. The germline V gene has CDR1 LNHDA and CDR2 SQIVND (reference sequence). V lost 2 bases, J lost 5 bases, and 9 bases lay in between. CDR3 DNA sequence: TGTGCCAGTAGTATATTTGGGGCTACCGGGGAGCTGTTTTTT. This gives the protein CASSIFGATGELFF.

For the CDR3, the DNA is TGTGCCAGCAGTGTTCTCCTAGGGACAGGGAATTCACCCCTCCACTTT. Residues: CASSVLLGTGNSPLHF. J is TRBJ1-6 and V is TRBV2; 9 bases are a match to TRBD1. Per the germline V gene, CDR1 is SNHLY and CDR2 is FYNNEI. V was clipped by 4 bases and J by 7 bases; unmatched bases: 8. There are 16 residues in the CDR3.

V gene TRBV30 combines with J gene TRBJ1-5, with a possible D match to TRBD1 (5 bases). Germline CDR1 GTSNPN, CDR2 SVGIG (reference sequence). Between the trimmed V and J ends, which lost 5 bases and 4 bases, there was a span of 18 bases. CDR3 length: 15 amino acids. CDR3 loop: CAWGGQGPSNQPQHF. The DNA of the CDR3 is TGTGCCTGGGGAGGGCAGGGACCCTCTAATCAGCCCCAGCATTTT.

This clone was seen just once. The gene calls are TRBV4-2 and TRBJ2-1, with 7 bases lining up with TRBD2. Germline V gives CDR1 LGHNA, CDR2 YNFKEQ. The CDR3 spans 16 residues. Trimming at V came to 0 bases and at J to 7 bases, leaving 9 bases not matched to a gene. This CDR3 reads CASSQDSSGWGNEQFF. The CDR3 nucleotides read TGTGCCAGCAGCCAAGACAGTAGCGGGTGGGGAAATGAGCAGTTCTTC.

The table lists this clone with a few counts. V is TRBV29-1 and J is TRBJ1-2; tentative D call: TRBD1 (6 bases). The CDR3 sequence is 12 residues long. Germline V gives CDR1 SQVTM, CDR2 ANQGSEA. V was shortened by 3 bases and J by 8 bases, with 13 bases between the two germline ends. The chain's CDR3 is CSVDTGHNGYTF. DNA for the CDR3: TGCAGCGTTGACACAGGGCACAACGGCTACACCTTC.

The chain carries TRBV29-1 and TRBJ2-7, with D tentatively TRBD2 (6 bases). There are 13 residues in the CDR3. Germline CDR1 SQVTM, CDR2 ANQGSEA. V was trimmed by 4 bases and J by 3 bases, leaving 13 bases between them. CDR3 nucleotides: TGCAGCGTTGCCGGGACTCGCTACTACGAGCAGTACTTC. Protein product: CSVAGTRYYEQYF.

The chain joins TRBV6-5 to TRBJ2-1, with D tentatively TRBD1 (5 bases). Germline V gives CDR1 MNHEY, CDR2 SVGAGI. V was cut by 6 bases and J by 7 bases, with 13 bases left in between. The CDR3 runs to 13 residues. This chain's CDR3 is CASRYIGENEQFF. The CDR3 DNA follows: TGTGCCAGCAGGTACATAGGGGAAAATGAGCAGTTCTTC.

The genes are TRBV7-2 and TRBJ2-5, with D unclear. Germline CDR1 and CDR2: SGHTA and FQGNSA. This CDR3 region has 17 residues. With 3 bases removed from V and 11 bases from J, the gap between germline ends came to 28 bases. The CDR3 coding sequence is TGTGCCAGCAGCTTCAGGTGGTCGCGCGCAGTACCCCTGGAGCAGTACTTC. Translated, it gives CASSFRWSRAVPLEQYF.

This clone has a handful of counts. In DNA form, the CDR3 reads TGTGCCAGCAGTGACCCAGGGATACTCTACGAGCAGTACTTC. Amino acid sequence: CASSDPGILYEQYF. The rearrangement joins TRBV2 to TRBJ2-7; D may be TRBD1 (5 bases). The V gene lost 3 bases and the J gene lost 3 bases, with 12 bases spanning the gap. The CDR3 has 14 amino acids. The germline V gene has CDR1 SNHLY and CDR2 FYNNEI.

V and J are TRBV29-1 and TRBJ2-7; 10 bases are shared with TRBD1. With 6 bases clipped from V and 7 bases from J, the junction kept 9 bases outside the gene matches. The CDR3 runs to 13 residues. In germline, CDR1 is SQVTM, CDR2 ANQGSEA. The CDR3 region has the DNA TGCAGCGTCAGGGGGACAGGGGACGGAGAGCAGTACTTC. Amino acids: CSVRGTGDGEQYF.

The CDR3 DNA reads as TGCGCCAGCAGCCAAGGGGGGGACAGGGAAGAGACCCAGTACTTC. Protein product: CASSQGGDREETQYF. This chain connects TRBV4-3 to TRBJ2-5; TRBD1 matches 9 bases. The CDR3 is 15 amino acids. The V and J ends lost 1 base and 3 bases, in that order; junction bases with no gene match: 3. Germline loops: CDR1 LGHNA, CDR2 YSLEER.

This clone turned up a few times. V gene TRBV9 combines with J gene TRBJ2-2, with D possibly being TRBD1 or TRBD2 (6 bases each). V was trimmed by 0 bases and J by 7 bases, leaving 16 bases between them. This CDR3 contains 16 residues. The germline gives CDR1 SGDLS, CDR2 YYNGEE. The CDR3 region has the DNA TGTGCCAGCAGCGTAGTCTACGGGGGCGAAGGCGGGGAGCTGTTTTTT. Amino acids: CASSVVYGGEGGELFF.

This chain connects TRBV5-1 to TRBJ1-4; TRBD1 agrees at 7 bases. With V trimmed by 2 bases and J by 4 bases, 8 bases remained unmatched. Germline V gene data show CDR1 as SGHRS and CDR2 as YFSETQ. The CDR3 consists of 16 residues. Written as DNA, the CDR3 is TGCGCCAGCAGCTTAGGATACAGGGGCATTAATGAAAAACTGTTTTTT. Residues: CASSLGYRGINEKLFF.

The chain joins TRBV7-8 to TRBJ2-1; D is uncertain. The CDR3 is made up of 15 amino acids. V was shortened by 5 bases and J by 8 bases, with 19 bases between the two germline ends. The germline V gene has CDR1 SGHVS and CDR2 FQNEAQ. In nucleotides, the CDR3 is TGTGCCAGCAGCATACCCGGTGCGCTTGGCGATGAGCAGTTCTTC. Encoded protein: CASSIPGALGDEQFF. The full variable domain, its missing parts supplied by reference TRBV7-8 and TRBJ2-1, is GAGVSQSPRYKVAKRGQDVALRCDPISGHVSLFWYQQALGQGPEFLTYFQNEAQLDKSGLPSDRFFAERPEGSVSTLKIQRTQQEDSAVYLCASSIPGALGDEQFFGPGTRLTVL.

This clone occurred once. This chain uses TRBV20-1 with TRBJ2-7; D is possibly TRBD2 (5 bases). CDR1 and CDR2 (germline): DFQATT, SNEGSKA (reference sequence). The CDR3 sequence is 11 residues long. V lost 6 bases and J 7 bases, leaving 13 bases between the germline ends. This chain's CDR3 is CSAKRAGEQYF. The CDR3 nucleotides read TGCAGTGCAAAACGGGCGGGTGAGCAGTACTTC.